This T cell receptor (beta chain) came from a study of CD8 T cells in ankylosing spondylitis. General study findings and limits: Apparently characteristic of ankylosing spondylitis blood was a TCR beta motif (roughly eight highly homologous variants).

Germline values: CDR1 SQVTM, CDR2 ANQGSEA. CDR3 length: 11 amino acids. V dropped 4 bases and J dropped 1 base, with 4 bases sitting between them. This clonotype was recorded many times. The antigen remains undetermined. One entry per CDR3 protein, called by TCRdb with MiXCR from the 5' RACE reads. The repertoire includes some 340,000 distinct CDR3 sequences, roughly 14% of them detected once, and 1.1% sits in the top ten. The TCR sequence derives from a male donor with ankylosing spondylitis or in good health (not recorded which). The chain has TRBV29-1 and TRBJ2-5; D is uncertain. The sequencing sample was made of blood, either unsorted or a sorted T cell fraction (not recorded which). This CDR3 reads CSVGIQETQYF. As DNA, the CDR3 is TGCAGCGTTGGGATCCAAGAGACCCAGTACTTC.